The 10 T cell receptor beta chains presented below share a single source sample, sequenced in a study of T cell responses to AZD1222 COVID-19 vaccine. Some clones are missing from TCRdb's copy, which holds only in-frame ones; the method was immunoSEQ multiplex PCR. The data hold 150,000 to 200,000 clones, with over 85% observed a single time. Source: peripheral blood, taken 28 days after the second dose of the MenACWY control vaccine. All receptors come from an adult who received the MenACWY meningococcal vaccine as a control.

The chain links TRBV3-1 (or the pseudogene TRBV3-2) to TRBJ1-1; D is ambiguous. CDR3 size: 14 residues. V lost 3 bases and J lost 4, with 12 bases in between. Germline values: CDR1 LGHDT, CDR2 YNNKEL (reference sequence). DNA of the CDR3: TGTGCCAGCAGCCAGTCTATGGCGGGCACTGAAGCTTTCTTT. Encoded protein: CASSQSMAGTEAFF.

This chain joins TRBV10-3 and TRBJ1-5; 9 bases fit TRBD1. V was clipped by 2 bases and J by 7 bases; unmatched bases: 3. The CDR3 is made up of 14 amino acids. Germline V gives CDR1 ENHRY, CDR2 SYGVKD. The CDR3 here is CAISEKGQGQPQHF. CDR3 DNA: TGTGCCATCAGTGAGAAGGGACAGGGCCAGCCCCAGCATTTT.

This clone has a handful of counts. V is TRBV21-1 and J is TRBJ2-3; TRBD2 is the table's D call and was not checked against the DNA. TRBV21-1 constitutes a pseudogene. CDR3 length: 15 residues. CDR3 bases: TGTGCCAGCAGCAAATTGGGCCAATCTAGCGATACGCAGTATTTT. This encodes CASSKLGQSSDTQYF.

This rearrangement joins TRBV11-2 to TRBJ1-1; tentative D call: TRBD1 (5 bases). V shed 2 bases and J shed 1 base, with 17 bases lying between them. The CDR3 is made up of 17 amino acids. Germline-derived CDR1 and CDR2 are SGHAT and FQNNGV. CDR3 residues: CASSLTAWGESNTEAFF. CDR3 bases: TGTGCCAGCAGCTTAACGGCTTGGGGGGAATCGAACACTGAAGCTTTCTTT.

V is TRBV7-3 and J is TRBJ2-3; D is possibly TRBD2 (5 bases). From germline, CDR1 is SGHTA and CDR2 FQGTGA. The CDR3 loop spans 14 amino acids. With 5 bases removed from V and 6 bases from J, the gap between germline ends came to 15 bases. CDR3 sequence: CASSPGLFWDTQYF. The CDR3 DNA reads as TGTGCCAGCAGCCCTGGACTGTTTTGGGATACGCAGTATTTT.

The rearrangement uses TRBV28 and TRBJ2-7, with D perhaps being TRBD1 or TRBD2 (5 bases each). This CDR3 is 13 amino acids long. Germline assignment: CDR1 MDHEN and CDR2 SYDVKM. The V gene lost 3 bases and the J gene lost 6 bases, with 12 bases spanning the gap. This chain's CDR3 is CASSFYAGTEQYF. The CDR3 coding sequence is TGTGCCAGCAGTTTTTATGCAGGGACCGAGCAGTACTTC.

This sequence joins TRBV11-2 and TRBJ1-6; the D is unclear. The CDR3 is 13 amino acids. Germline assignment: CDR1 SGHAT and CDR2 FQNNGV. Deletions cut 7 bases from V and 6 bases from J, with 10 bases between. CDR3 DNA: TGTGCCAGCACCGTACAGCCTAATTCACCCCTCCACTTT. Protein: CASTVQPNSPLHF.

The chain combines TRBV3-1 (or the pseudogene TRBV3-2) with TRBJ1-1; D unclear. The V gene lost 1 base and the J gene lost 4 bases, with 13 bases spanning the gap. CDR3 size: 15 residues. In germline, CDR1 is LGHDT, CDR2 YNNKEL (reference sequence). This CDR3 reads CASSQGQLLRTEAFF. DNA of the CDR3: TGTGCCAGCAGCCAAGGCCAGCTCCTACGCACTGAAGCTTTCTTT.

The genes are TRBV27 and TRBJ1-2, with D perhaps TRBD1 (6 bases). Trimming removed 3 bases at V and 2 bases at J, with 10 bases between. Germline V CDR1 and CDR2: MNHEY, SMNVEV (reference sequence). CDR3 length equals 14 residues. Here the CDR3 reads CASSFQGTNYGYTF. The CDR3 DNA reads as TGTGCCAGCAGTTTTCAGGGGACGAACTATGGCTACACCTTC.

The J gene is TRBJ1-2, the V gene TRBV3-1 (or the pseudogene TRBV3-2); D is unclear. The germline V gene encodes CDR1 LGHDT and CDR2 YNNKEL (reference sequence). The CDR3 loop spans 17 amino acids. V lost 4 bases to trimming and J lost 1 base, with 19 bases between them. Here the CDR3 reads CASSPSFEAVLNYGYTF. The CDR3 DNA reads TGTGCCAGCAGCCCTTCTTTCGAGGCAGTCCTTAACTATGGCTACACCTTC.